Shown below are 27 T cell receptor beta chains from a single sample sequenced in a study of blood T cell repertoires in COVID-19. The repertoire was sequenced with immunoSEQ multiplex PCR; TCRdb's copy has only in-frame clones and lacks some. The table includes about 210,000 clones, about 91% detected once. Sequencing input: PBMCs or T cells enriched from blood (not recorded which). These receptors came from a man aged 18 to 29 with acute COVID-19.

This chain uses TRBV27 with TRBJ1-1; 8 nucleotides align to TRBD1. V gave up 5 bases and J gave up 8 bases; unmatched junction bases: 10. This CDR3 is built from 14 residues. Germline CDR1 reads MNHEY; CDR2 reads SMNVEV (reference sequence). CDR3 loop: CASSPLDRGAEAFF. The CDR3 DNA sequence: TGTGCCAGCAGTCCCCTCGACAGGGGAGCCGAAGCTTTCTTT.

J is TRBJ1-2 and V is TRBV7-8; 9 bases align to TRBD1. Germline CDR1 and CDR2: SGHVS and FQNEAQ. The CDR3 is 16 amino acids. J gave up 5 bases and V 5 bases, and 12 bases lay outside the gene matches. The CDR3 nucleotides read TGTGCCAGCAGCCGAGGGACAGGGAGATCGGGATATGGCTACACCTTC. As protein: CASSRGTGRSGYGYTF.

The V gene is TRBV7-9, the J gene TRBJ2-1; 8 bases are shared with TRBD2. CDR3 length: 19 amino acids. The V segment lost 3 bases and the J segment 0 bases; nucleotides outside the gene matches: 13. Germline V CDR1 and CDR2: SEHNR, FQNEAQ (reference sequence). DNA for the CDR3: TGTGCCAGCAGCTTCGGGTTAGCGGGACAAATTAGCTCCTACAATGAGCAGTTCTTC. It translates to CASSFGLAGQISSYNEQFF.

This chain joins TRBV5-5 and TRBJ1-3; 7 bases match TRBD1. Germline CDR1 and CDR2: SGHKS and YYEKEE (reference sequence). V lost 0 bases, J lost 3 bases, and 3 bases stayed unmatched. CDR3 length: 15 amino acids. In nucleotides, the CDR3 is TGTGCCAGCAGCTTGGACAGGGGAGTTGGAAACACCATATATTTT. Translation gives CASSLDRGVGNTIYF.

The V call is TRBV24-1, the J call TRBJ2-1; 9 positions match TRBD2. V lost 2 bases and J lost 8; bases outside the gene matches: 9. The CDR3 sequence is 16 residues long. Germline V gene lookup returns CDR1 KGHDR and CDR2 SFDVKD. The CDR3 spells CATSDSTAGGWDEQFF. The CDR3 DNA is TGTGCCACCAGTGATTCAACCGCGGGAGGGTGGGATGAGCAGTTCTTC.

The chain recombines TRBV25-1 with TRBJ1-2; 8 bases are shared with TRBD1. J lost 5 bases, V lost 3 bases, and 5 bases had no gene match. CDR1 is MGHDK and CDR2 is SYGVNS in the germline V gene. CDR3 size: 14 residues. The CDR3 DNA follows: TGTGCCAGCAGTGATGGACAGGGCCTTTATGGCTACACCTTC. This translates into CASSDGQGLYGYTF.

The chain is built from TRBV2 and TRBJ1-2; D is unresolved. CDR1 is SNHLY, CDR2 FYNNEI, per germline. This CDR3 has 12 amino acids. V dropped 8 bases and J dropped 4 bases, with 11 bases sitting between them. DNA for the CDR3: TGTGCCAGCGGGGAGGGAATCTATGGCTACACCTTC. Protein: CASGEGIYGYTF.

The CDR3 here is CASALGSSYNEQFF. The CDR3 coding sequence is TGTGCCAGCGCGTTAGGGAGCTCCTACAATGAGCAGTTCTTC. The genes are TRBV6-5 and TRBJ2-1; D may be TRBD2 (5 bases). Deletions cut 8 bases from V and 0 bases from J, with 11 bases between. Germline values: CDR1 MNHEY, CDR2 SVGAGI. This CDR3 spans 14 amino acids.

V and J are TRBV3-1 (or the pseudogene TRBV3-2) and TRBJ2-5; D gene uncertain. CDR3 length: 16 amino acids. CDR1 LGHDT and CDR2 YNNKEL come from the germline V gene (reference sequence). Trimming removed 1 base from V and 0 bases from J, with 12 bases in between. CDR3 bases: TGTGCCAGCAGCCAAGGATTTAACGCAGACCAAGAGACCCAGTACTTC. Translation: CASSQGFNADQETQYF.

The chain joins TRBV13 to TRBJ2-1; 7 nucleotides agree with TRBD2. The length of the CDR3 is 17 residues. The ends lost 1 base at V and 0 bases at J; junction bases unmatched: 6. The germline V gene has CDR1 PRHDT and CDR2 FYEKMQ (reference sequence). The CDR3 DNA is TGTGCCAGCAGCTTAGTGTCAGCGGGGCGCTCCTACAATGAGCAGTTCTTC. It translates to CASSLVSAGRSYNEQFF. Based on the CDR3 plus reference TRBV13 and TRBJ2-1, the full variable domain is AAGVIQSPRHLIKEKRETATLKCYPIPRHDTVYWYQQGPGQDPQFLISFYEKMQSDKGSIPDRFSAQQFSDYHSELNMSSLELGDSALYFCASSLVSAGRSYNEQFFGPGTRLTVL.

The chain recombines TRBV7-9 with TRBJ1-6; 10 bases match TRBD1. Trimming took 0 bases from V and 9 from J; bases not matched to a gene: 8. CDR3 length: 17 residues. Germline CDR1 reads SEHNR; CDR2 reads FQNEAQ (reference sequence). CDR3 DNA sequence: TGTGCCAGCAGCTTAGCCTTAGGGACAGGGGATGGTTCACCCCTCCACTTT. Protein sequence: CASSLALGTGDGSPLHF.

The rearrangement links TRBV6-5 to TRBJ2-7; D may be TRBD1 (6 bases). Trimming pared 2 bases from V and 4 bases from J, leaving 18 bases between. The CDR3 covers 16 residues. Germline V CDR1 and CDR2: MNHEY, SVGAGI. CDR3 coding DNA: TGTGCCAGCAGTTACCCTGGACAGAGAACCTTATACGAGCAGTACTTC. Translation gives CASSYPGQRTLYEQYF.

This clone was observed a single time. The genes are TRBV28 and TRBJ2-3; D is possibly TRBD2 (6 bases). V was clipped by 8 bases and J by 10 bases, with 16 bases between them. The length of the CDR3 is 12 residues. Looked up from germline, CDR1 is MDHEN and CDR2 is SYDVKM. CDR3 protein: CASGRRMRAQYF. DNA for the CDR3: TGTGCCAGCGGGAGGCGAATGAGGGCGCAGTATTTT. The full variable domain, completed using reference TRBV28 and TRBJ2-3, is DVKVTQSSRYLVKRTGEKVFLECVQDMDHENMFWYRQDPGLGLRLIYFSYDVKMKEKGDIPEGYSVSREKKERFSLILESASTNQTSMYLCASGRRMRAQYFGPGTRLTVL.

V and J are TRBV4-1 and TRBJ2-3; unclear D gene. Deletions cut 0 bases from V and 0 bases from J, with 7 bases between. The CDR3 is made up of 15 amino acids. Germline values: CDR1 MGHRA, CDR2 YSYEKL. The CDR3 DNA follows: TGCGCCAGCAGCCAAGATCCGGTCAGCACAGATACGCAGTATTTT. Translated: CASSQDPVSTDTQYF.

The V and J genes are TRBV7-9 and TRBJ1-5; 10 positions match TRBD1. The trim removed 4 bases at V and 4 bases at J, leaving 10 bases unmatched. Germline V gives CDR1 SEHNR, CDR2 FQNEAQ (reference sequence). There are 17 residues in the CDR3. CDR3 amino acids: CASSSPGQGTGNQPQHF. The CDR3 DNA follows: TGTGCCAGCAGCTCCCCGGGACAGGGGACCGGAAATCAGCCCCAGCATTTT.

The gene calls are TRBV7-9 and TRBJ2-2; 7 bases agree with TRBD2. The CDR3 has 15 residues. V lost 4 bases, J lost 4 bases, and 6 bases stayed unmatched. Germline lookup yields CDR1 SEHNR and CDR2 FQNEAQ (reference sequence). The CDR3 protein is CASSSPWEGTGELFF. DNA of the CDR3: TGTGCCAGCAGCTCCCCGTGGGAGGGCACCGGGGAGCTGTTTTTT.

The chain recombines TRBV14 with TRBJ2-7, with 9 bases identical to TRBD1. The junction had 8 bases not matched to a gene; V was cut back by 5 bases and J by 3 bases. The CDR3 runs to 15 residues. CDR1 and CDR2 (germline): SGHDN, FVKESK. The CDR3 spells CASSAGTGWDYEQYF. The CDR3, as DNA: TGTGCCAGCAGCGCCGGGACAGGGTGGGACTACGAGCAGTACTTC.

The chain is built from TRBV7-4 and TRBJ2-5; D remains ambiguous. The CDR3 runs to 11 residues. V lost 4 bases and J lost 3, with 3 bases in between. Germline CDR1 SGHVT, CDR2 SQSDAQ. The CDR3 DNA follows: TGTGCCAGCAGCTCCAAAGAGACCCAGTACTTC. It encodes CASSSKETQYF.

The table lists this clone with a count of one. The chain links TRBV28 to TRBJ2-3, with 8 bases lining up with TRBD1. CDR1 is MDHEN, CDR2 SYDVKM, per germline. This CDR3 is built from 15 residues. The junction had 8 bases not matched to a gene; V was cut back by 5 bases and J by 4 bases. The CDR3 DNA reads TGTGCCAGCAGTCTATCATTGGACAGGGCAGATACGCAGTATTTT. Its protein is CASSLSLDRADTQYF.

This chain joins TRBV7-3 and TRBJ2-1, with D possibly being TRBD2 (6 bases). The CDR3 is 12 amino acids. Trimming pared 5 bases from V and 7 bases from J, leaving 9 bases between. The germline gives CDR1 SGHTA, CDR2 FQGTGA. CDR3 in DNA: TGTGCCAGCAGCGCGACTAGTAATGAGCAGTTCTTC. Translation gives CASSATSNEQFF.

This clone is a singleton in its sample. This chain links TRBV4-2 with TRBJ2-7; 15 bases agree with TRBD2. The CDR3 runs 18 residues. Germline assignment: CDR1 LGHNA and CDR2 YNFKEQ. V was clipped by 2 bases and J by 5 bases; unmatched bases: 10. CDR3 residues: CASSQPPGLAGGRHEQYF. The CDR3 DNA is TGTGCCAGCAGCCAACCTCCGGGACTAGCGGGGGGACGCCACGAGCAGTACTTC.

This chain connects TRBV28 to TRBJ2-6, with 10 bases identical to TRBD1. Unmatched junction bases numbered 15, after V lost 4 bases and J lost 12 bases. The CDR3 is 17 residues long. In germline, CDR1 is MDHEN, CDR2 SYDVKM. CDR3 nucleotides: TGTGCCAGCAGTTCAATTCGCCGGGACAGGGGTGGTCGCGTCCTGACTTTC. Its translation: CASSSIRRDRGGRVLTF.

J is TRBJ2-5 and V is TRBV10-1, with TRBD1 matching 8 bases. Trimming at V came to 3 bases and at J to 5 bases, leaving 5 bases not matched to a gene. Germline V lookup: CDR1 WNHNN, CDR2 SYGVQD (reference sequence). The CDR3 is 14 residues long. Here the CDR3 DNA reads TGCGCCAGCAGTGAAAACAGGGGGTGGGAGACCCAGTACTTC. It is translated as CASSENRGWETQYF.

The chain is built from TRBV3-1 (or the pseudogene TRBV3-2) and TRBJ1-1; a weak D match, TRBD1 (5 bases). CDR1 and CDR2 from the germline V gene are LGHDT and YNNKEL (reference sequence). The length of the CDR3 is 14 residues. V was cut by 4 bases and J by 4 bases, with 13 bases left in between. For the CDR3, the DNA is TGTGCCAGCAGCCCCCACAGCGGGGGCACTGAAGCTTTCTTT. This sequence encodes CASSPHSGGTEAFF.

The J gene is TRBJ1-2, the V gene TRBV13; the match to TRBD1 covers 9 bases. The CDR3 extends over 16 amino acids. Germline trimming cut 1 base from V and 1 base from J; bases unmatched to any gene: 4. CDR1 PRHDT and CDR2 FYEKMQ come from the germline V gene (reference sequence). The CDR3 spells CASSLEGTGYNYGYTF. The CDR3 nucleotides read TGTGCCAGCAGCTTAGAGGGGACAGGGTATAACTATGGCTACACCTTC.

This clone was detected once. V and J are TRBV5-5 and TRBJ1-3, with a weak D call TRBD1 (5 bases). The germline V and J ends were trimmed by 4 bases and 0 bases, with 11 bases remaining between them. Germline assignment: CDR1 SGHKS and CDR2 YYEKEE (reference sequence). The CDR3 runs to 15 residues. Here the CDR3 reads CASSRQTSSGNTIYF. The DNA for the CDR3 is TGTGCCAGCAGCCGACAGACAAGCTCTGGAAACACCATATATTTT.

The chain joins TRBV9 to TRBJ1-1, with 7 nucleotides matching TRBD1. V dropped 0 bases and J dropped 4; count of bases not matched to a gene: 3. There are 14 residues in the CDR3. Germline assignment: CDR1 SGDLS and CDR2 YYNGEE. The CDR3 spells CASSVAGGRTEAFF. The CDR3 nucleotides read TGTGCCAGCAGCGTAGCAGGGGGGCGCACTGAAGCTTTCTTT.